These 27 T cell receptor beta chains were sequenced from one sample in a study of glioma-infiltrating T cells. The iRepertoire nested amplicon-rescue multiplex PCR amplified TCR alpha and beta CDR3s from RNA. Using its own MiXCR run on the multiplex PCR reads, TCRdb lists one record per CDR3 protein. The sample includes around 140,000 distinct CDR3 sequences, around 42% of them seen just once. The specimen sequenced was glioma tissue, nonneoplastic brain tissue, or PBMCs (not recorded which). The source of these receptors is a human donor with low-grade glioma or glioblastoma, undergoing nonglioma brain surgery, or in good health (not recorded which).

V is TRBV6-6 and J is TRBJ2-3, with 10 positions matching TRBD1. The CDR3 runs to 15 residues. Germline values: CDR1 MNHNY, CDR2 SVGAGI (reference sequence). Losses at the gene ends were 0 bases for V and 4 bases for J; bases not matched to a gene: 1. DNA of the CDR3: TGTGCCAGCAGTTACTCGACAGGGGGCGCAGATACGCAGTATTTT. Protein product: CASSYSTGGADTQYF.

Comments on this clonotype: One junction end disagrees with the germline gene, perhaps due to a read error. V usage is TRBV2 and J usage is TRBJ2-7; D gene ambiguous. CDR3 length equals 10 residues. CDR1 and CDR2 from the germline V gene are SNHLY and FYNNEI. The CDR3 nucleotides read TGTGCCAGCACAAGGGTTTTTTGGTTCTTC. Amino acids: CASTRVFWFF.

This clonotype occurred a few times. The rearrangement links TRBV10-1 to TRBJ1-5; perhaps TRBD1 as D (6 bases). The CDR3 length is 13 residues. CDR1 WNHNN and CDR2 SYGVQD come from the germline V gene (reference sequence). V lost 0 bases and J lost 7, with 7 bases in between. CDR3: CASSESQGQPQHF. CDR3 DNA: TGCGCCAGCAGTGAGTCGCAGGGGCAGCCCCAGCATTTT.

The V gene is TRBV4-2, the J gene TRBJ1-1; D not resolved. The CDR3 loop spans 13 amino acids. Germline V lookup: CDR1 LGHNA, CDR2 YNFKEQ. Trimming left V 5 bases short and J 12 bases short, with 19 bases between. DNA of the CDR3: TGTGCCAGCAGCTCCCGGGCTCCCTTCGCCTCTTTCTTT. It codes for CASSSRAPFASFF.

This chain connects TRBV10-3 to TRBJ1-5, with 7 bases identical to TRBD1. The germline V gene encodes CDR1 ENHRY and CDR2 SYGVKD. V shed 0 bases, J shed 4 bases, and the junction held 3 bases outside the gene matches. The CDR3 length is 15 residues. CDR3 loop: CAISESGTENQPQHF. The CDR3 region has the DNA TGTGCCATCAGTGAGTCTGGGACAGAAAATCAGCCCCAGCATTTT.

This chain connects TRBV4-1 to TRBJ2-7; TRBD1 aligns across 9 bases. Trimming removed 0 bases from V and 1 base from J; junction bases left unmatched: 7. The germline V gene encodes CDR1 MGHRA and CDR2 YSYEKL. This CDR3 region has 17 residues. The CDR3 DNA reads as TGCGCCAGCAGCCAAGACACAGGACAGGGGAGGTCCTACGAGCAGTACTTC. Translation: CASSQDTGQGRSYEQYF.

The sample holds many counts of this clonotype. This chain links TRBV27 with TRBJ1-1; D remains unclear. CDR1 is MNHEY and CDR2 is SMNVEV in the germline V gene (reference sequence). With 5 bases removed from V and 4 bases from J, the gap between germline ends came to 14 bases. The CDR3 is 14 residues long. This CDR3 reads CASSSSNSFTEAFF. As DNA, the CDR3 is TGTGCCAGCAGTAGTTCTAACAGTTTCACTGAAGCTTTCTTT.

The V and J genes are TRBV4-2 and TRBJ1-1; 9 bases are shared with TRBD1. The CDR3 spans 15 residues. Germline assignment: CDR1 LGHNA and CDR2 YNFKEQ. The V gene end was trimmed by 1 base and the J gene end by 3 bases; junction bases not matched to a gene: 3. CDR3: CASSQGDRVDTEAFF. CDR3 in DNA: TGTGCCAGCAGCCAAGGGGACAGGGTTGACACTGAAGCTTTCTTT.

The chain is built from TRBV6-1 and TRBJ1-1; possibly TRBD1 for D (5 bases). The V gene's germline CDR1 is MNHNS and CDR2 SASEGT. V was cut by 5 bases and J by 0 bases, with 19 bases left in between. The CDR3 runs 17 residues. CDR3 amino acids: CASSSPQGFRMNTEAFF. The CDR3, as DNA: TGTGCCAGCAGTTCCCCGCAGGGCTTTCGGATGAACACTGAAGCTTTCTTT.

This chain joins TRBV9 and TRBJ2-5; D may correspond to TRBD1 or TRBD2 (5 bases each). CDR1 and CDR2 from the germline V gene are SGDLS and YYNGEE. The V and J ends lost 6 bases and 1 base respectively, with 13 bases between them. This CDR3 spans 14 amino acids. Here the CDR3 DNA reads TGTGCCAGCACCTCGGGACCGAGCCAAGAGACCCAGTACTTC. Its protein product is CASTSGPSQETQYF.

This clonotype has a handful of counts. J is TRBJ2-1 and V is TRBV6-1, with TRBD1 matching 7 bases. This CDR3 has 15 amino acids. CDR1 is MNHNS, CDR2 SASEGT, per germline. The trim removed 5 bases at V and 10 bases at J, leaving 14 bases unmatched. The CDR3 loop reads CASSSPGQSQSEQFF. CDR3 coding DNA: TGTGCCAGCAGTTCGCCGGGACAGAGTCAGTCCGAGCAGTTCTTC.

The chain has TRBV19 and TRBJ2-1, with 7 bases that match TRBD2. V was clipped by 3 bases and J by 4 bases; unmatched bases: 6. Germline lookup yields CDR1 LNHDA and CDR2 SQIVND (reference sequence). CDR3 size: 15 residues. The CDR3 loop reads CASSIASGLYNEQFF. Written as DNA, the CDR3 is TGTGCCAGTAGTATTGCTAGCGGATTATACAATGAGCAGTTCTTC.

V is TRBV11-2 and J is TRBJ2-7; possibly TRBD1 for D (7 bases). Germline CDR1 and CDR2: SGHAT and FQNNGV. V was clipped by 7 bases and J by 3 bases, with 13 bases between them. The CDR3 covers 13 residues. CDR3 in DNA: TGTGCCAGCACTCAGGGGGGAGACTACGAGCAGTACTTC. Its protein product is CASTQGGDYEQYF.

This clonotype occurred a few times. The chain recombines TRBV28 with TRBJ2-1, with D maybe TRBD2 (5 bases). CDR3 length: 15 residues. Germline lookup yields CDR1 MDHEN and CDR2 SYDVKM. V was pared by 7 bases and J by 10 bases, with 23 bases between. Here the CDR3 reads CASILGGSGLGEQFF. CDR3 DNA sequence: TGTGCCAGCATCTTGGGCGGGTCCGGGCTAGGGGAGCAGTTCTTC.

This clonotype was counted once. The chain employs TRBV10-1 and TRBJ1-3, with D maybe TRBD1 (5 bases). V was shortened by 0 bases and J by 0 bases, with 9 bases between the two germline ends. CDR3 size: 16 residues. Germline CDR1 and CDR2: WNHNN and SYGVQD (reference sequence). The DNA for the CDR3 is TGCGCCAGCAGTGAGTCCCAGGGAATCTCTGGAAACACCATATATTTT. Protein: CASSESQGISGNTIYF.

The CDR3 DNA sequence: TGCGCCAGCAGCCAAGATGGGACAGGGGCATGGGAAGATGGCTACACCTTC. Translation: CASSQDGTGAWEDGYTF. The chain has TRBV4-1 and TRBJ1-2, with TRBD1 matching 10 bases. The CDR3 covers 17 residues. V trimming: 0 bases; J trimming: 6 bases; junction bases outside the gene matches: 10. Looked up from germline, CDR1 is MGHRA and CDR2 is YSYEKL.

This clonotype has a handful of counts. The chain is built from TRBV2 and TRBJ2-3; no clear D. Per the germline V gene, CDR1 is SNHLY and CDR2 is FYNNEI. This CDR3 has 14 amino acids. Trimming took 3 bases from V and 0 from J, leaving 7 bases between them. In DNA, the CDR3 is TGTGCCAGCAGTGACAGGTCTAGCACAGATACGCAGTATTTT. Translation: CASSDRSSTDTQYF. Variable domain in full (rest from reference TRBV2 and TRBJ2-3): EPEVTQTPSHQVTQMGQEVILRCVPISNHLYFYWYRQILGQKVEFLVSFYNNEISEKSEIFDDQFSVERPDGSNFTLKIRSTKLEDSAMYFCASSDRSSTDTQYFGPGTRLTVL.

This sequence joins TRBV11-2 and TRBJ2-7; 9 bases match TRBD1. Germline CDR1 is SGHAT and CDR2 is FQNNGV. V dropped 1 base and J dropped 5; count of bases not matched to a gene: 0. The CDR3 has 13 amino acids. The CDR3 is CASSLGTGDEQYF. CDR3 DNA sequence: TGTGCCAGCAGCTTAGGGACAGGGGACGAGCAGTACTTC.

This chain connects TRBV6-1 to TRBJ2-6; D gene ambiguous. Looked up from germline, CDR1 is MNHNS and CDR2 is SASEGT. This CDR3 spans 13 amino acids. The V and J ends lost 11 bases and 0 bases respectively, with 8 bases between them. The CDR3 region is CASKTSGANVLTF. In DNA, the CDR3 is TGTGCCTCAAAGACCTCTGGGGCCAACGTCCTGACTTTC.

In DNA, the CDR3 is TGTGCCAGCAGCTTAGCAGGACAGCTACAACAAGAGACCCAGTACTTC. Protein: CASSLAGQLQQETQYF. This chain connects TRBV7-2 to TRBJ2-5, with a tentative D call TRBD1 (6 bases). Germline CDR1 SGHTA, CDR2 FQGNSA. V dropped 0 bases and J dropped 2 bases, with 13 bases sitting between them. This CDR3 contains 16 residues.

This clonotype was detected only a few times. The chain recombines TRBV7-2 with TRBJ2-4; 9 bases line up with TRBD1. V was clipped by 3 bases and J by 9 bases; unmatched bases: 6. CDR3 length equals 14 residues. Germline V gene lookup returns CDR1 SGHTA and CDR2 FQGNSA. The CDR3 here is CASSFDRGTGIQYF. DNA for the CDR3: TGTGCCAGCAGCTTTGACAGGGGGACCGGCATTCAGTACTTC.

This clonotype was picked up a small number of times. CDR3 nucleotide sequence: TGCAGTGCTACCGGACAGGGGGCTTTTCCCGACTATGGCTACACCTTC. Its protein is CSATGQGAFPDYGYTF. The rearrangement joins TRBV20-1 to TRBJ1-2, with 11 bases aligning to TRBD1. The CDR3 extends over 16 amino acids. Germline CDR1 is DFQATT and CDR2 is SNEGSKA (reference sequence). The V gene end was trimmed by 4 bases and the J gene end by 3 bases; junction bases not matched to a gene: 10.

This clonotype came up a few times. The J gene is TRBJ2-1, the V gene TRBV20-1, with 9 positions matching TRBD1. Germline V lookup: CDR1 DFQATT, CDR2 SNEGSKA (reference sequence). The CDR3 is made up of 15 amino acids. The junction had 15 bases not matched to a gene; V was cut back by 7 bases and J by 8 bases. CDR3 region: CSVDPGTGYFDEQFF. The CDR3 region has the DNA TGCAGTGTAGATCCCGGGACAGGGTATTTCGATGAGCAGTTCTTC.

The chain links TRBV6-1 to TRBJ1-5; TRBD1 agrees at 7 bases. The CDR3 is 14 amino acids. With V trimmed by 6 bases and J by 5 bases, 7 bases remained unmatched. In germline, CDR1 is MNHNS, CDR2 SASEGT. The CDR3 loop is CASSRRQGYQPQHF. For the CDR3, the DNA is TGTGCCAGCAGCAGGAGACAGGGATATCAGCCCCAGCATTTT.

This clonotype turned up a few times. The chain is built from TRBV6-1 and TRBJ2-4, with a possible D match to TRBD2 (6 bases). Germline-derived CDR1 and CDR2 are MNHNS and SASEGT. V shed 7 bases and J shed 8 bases, with 9 bases lying between them. This CDR3 comprises 11 residues. The CDR3 spells CASTGEDIQYF. DNA for the CDR3: TGTGCCAGCACCGGGGAGGACATTCAGTACTTC.

The chain recombines TRBV27 with TRBJ2-7; possible D gene TRBD2, 5 bases. The CDR3 covers 15 residues. Germline-derived CDR1 and CDR2 are MNHEY and SMNVEV (reference sequence). With 2 bases removed from V and 0 bases from J, the gap between germline ends came to 11 bases. The CDR3 DNA is TGTGCCAGCAGTTTAGCCGGGGAGAACTCCTACGAGCAGTACTTC. It is translated as CASSLAGENSYEQYF.

The V gene is TRBV27, the J gene TRBJ2-7, with D uncertain. The V and J ends lost 6 bases and 2 bases respectively, with 17 bases between them. The CDR3 has 15 amino acids. Germline V CDR1 and CDR2: MNHEY, SMNVEV (reference sequence). DNA of the CDR3: TGTGCCAGCAGAGATGGACCAGATGAGGCCTACGAGCAGTACTTC. This gives the protein CASRDGPDEAYEQYF.